Reported below is one T cell receptor beta chain. The germline V and J ends were trimmed by 1 base and 2 bases, with 23 bases remaining between them. CDR3 length equals 19 residues. Germline loops: CDR1 SEHNR, CDR2 FQNEAQ (reference sequence). As originally analysed: Counts of nucleated cells, estimated from reference gene primer amplification, were obtained. Some clones are missing from TCRdb's copy, which holds only in-frame ones; the method was immunoSEQ multiplex PCR. V and J calls and clone size are given by that table; D and trimming were obtained from the DNA. The sample records more than 70,000 clones, 65% to 90% being singletons. This record belongs to a study of blood T cell repertoires in COVID-19.

Sequenced sample: peripheral blood. This clonotype originated in a man aged 60 to 75 with acute or convalescent COVID-19. The chain couples TRBV7-9 to TRBJ1-2; TRBD1 might be the D (6 bases). In DNA form, the CDR3 reads TGTGCCAGCAGCTTAGTTCGGGGCCCGACTACAGGGAGCAACTATGGCTACACCTTC. Protein product: CASSLVRGPTTGSNYGYTF.